The 17 T cell receptor beta chains presented below share a single source sample, sequenced in a study of blood T cells in healthy people across ages. Sample-barcoded 5' priming and a J-beta primer mix drove a second PCR of about 7 to 11 cycles. TCRdb re-called the 5' RACE reads through MiXCR, storing one row per CDR3 protein. The sample includes fewer than 900,000 distinct CDR3 sequences, about 36% of them seen just once. The source material was blood. The receptor source for this set is a man aged 18 to 30 in good health.

A few counts support this clonotype. The chain carries TRBV7-2 and TRBJ2-3; D is unclear. The ends were cut back, 5 bases at V and 4 bases at J, with 25 bases in the middle. The CDR3 consists of 18 residues. Germline assignment: CDR1 SGHTA and CDR2 FQGNSA. CDR3 region: CASSLEARPTSPSDTQYF. Here the CDR3 DNA reads TGTGCCAGCAGCCTCGAAGCCAGGCCGACCTCACCCTCAGATACGCAGTATTTT.

In its sample, this clonotype was seen a few times. This sequence joins TRBV4-2 and TRBJ1-2; D perhaps matches TRBD1 (6 bases). Germline V gene lookup returns CDR1 LGHNA and CDR2 YNFKEQ. The CDR3 sequence is 14 residues long. Deletions cut 3 bases from V and 4 bases from J, with 12 bases between. The CDR3 spells CASSQAGQSYGYTF. For the CDR3, the DNA is TGTGCCAGCAGCCAGGCGGGACAAAGCTATGGCTACACCTTC.

This clonotype was seen a few times. The chain links TRBV19 to TRBJ2-1; 7 bases are a match to TRBD1. CDR1 is LNHDA and CDR2 is SQIVND in the germline V gene (reference sequence). V trimming: 8 bases; J trimming: 4 bases; junction bases outside the gene matches: 8. The CDR3 has 14 amino acids. This chain's CDR3 is CASEQGNGYNEQFF. In DNA, the CDR3 is TGTGCCAGTGAACAGGGGAACGGTTACAATGAGCAGTTCTTC.

The CDR3 DNA reads TGTGCCAGCGGGCAGGGGTGGGGTCTGCCCCAGCATTTT. This sequence encodes CASGQGWGLPQHF. This chain links TRBV27 with TRBJ1-5, with D tentatively TRBD1 (6 bases). Germline V gives CDR1 MNHEY, CDR2 SMNVEV (reference sequence). The ends were cut back, 8 bases at V and 9 bases at J, with 17 bases in the middle. CDR3 length: 13 residues.

This clonotype was picked up a small number of times. This rearrangement joins TRBV28 to TRBJ1-1; D gene uncertain. Looked up from germline, CDR1 is MDHEN and CDR2 is SYDVKM. This CDR3 has 15 residues. V was clipped by 3 bases and J by 5 bases, with 16 bases between them. CDR3 in DNA: TGTGCCAGCAGTTTGCTAGGGAGTAGGTTGACTGAAGCTTTCTTT. Its translation is CASSLLGSRLTEAFF.

There are a few counts of this clonotype. The chain uses TRBV10-3 and TRBJ2-4; the match to TRBD2 covers 7 bases. V was pared by 6 bases and J by 8 bases, with 7 bases of the junction left unmatched. The CDR3 loop spans 13 amino acids. Germline V gene lookup returns CDR1 ENHRY and CDR2 SYGVKD. The CDR3 DNA reads as TGTGCCATCAGGGCCGGGAGGCAGGACATTCAGTACTTC. Translated: CAIRAGRQDIQYF.

This clonotype was detected a few times. The V gene is TRBV7-6, the J gene TRBJ2-3; 9 nucleotides align to TRBD1. V trimming: 5 bases; J trimming: 6 bases; junction bases outside the gene matches: 12. CDR1 is SGHVS, CDR2 FNYEAQ, per germline. This CDR3 is built from 16 residues. The CDR3 DNA is TGTGCCAGCAGCCCGCGGACAGGGGAGGGTTTGGATACGCAGTATTTT. As protein: CASSPRTGEGLDTQYF. Using reference TRBV7-6 and TRBJ2-3 for the parts outside the CDR3, the full variable domain is GAGVSQSPRYKVTKRGQDVALRCDPISGHVSLYWYRQALGQGPEFLTYFNYEAQQDKSGLPNDRFSAERPEGSISTLTIQRTEQRDSAMYRCASSPRTGEGLDTQYFGPGTRLTVL.

This clonotype was picked up a small number of times. The chain couples TRBV27 to TRBJ1-6, with 7 bases aligning to TRBD1. This CDR3 has 15 amino acids. Losses at the gene ends were 6 bases for V and 9 bases for J; bases not matched to a gene: 11. Per germline, CDR1 MNHEY and CDR2 SMNVEV (reference sequence). Here the CDR3 DNA reads TGTGCCAGCAGACCGAACAGGGGATTATTTTCACCCCTCCACTTT. It specifies CASRPNRGLFSPLHF.

The gene calls are TRBV5-1 and TRBJ2-7, with D tentatively TRBD1 (6 bases). Germline CDR1 SGHRS, CDR2 YFSETQ. The CDR3 is 13 amino acids. Trimming left V 4 bases short and J 2 bases short, with 10 bases between. As DNA, the CDR3 is TGCGCCAGCAGCGTACAGGGCCCCTACGAGCAGTACTTC. Its translation is CASSVQGPYEQYF.

The chain is built from TRBV18 and TRBJ1-1; TRBD1 is a possible D gene (6 bases). Trimming stripped 3 bases from V and 8 bases from J, with 16 bases between. The CDR3 is 14 amino acids. Germline V lookup: CDR1 KGHSH, CDR2 LQKENI. CDR3 region: CASSPGTSRSEAFF. The CDR3 DNA follows: TGTGCCAGCTCACCCGGGACATCACGCTCCGAAGCTTTCTTT.

Regarding this clonotype: A much bigger clone sits one base away, suggesting this may be a read error. V usage is TRBV7-2 and J usage is TRBJ2-5; 7 bases match TRBD2. CDR1 and CDR2 from the germline V gene are SGHTA and FQGNSA. The length of the CDR3 is 15 residues. This chain's CDR3 is CAGSFPTSMRETQYF. The CDR3 DNA is TGTGCCGGCAGCTTTCCGACTAGCATGAGAGAGACCCAGTACTTC.

On this clonotype itself: Being one base from a much bigger clone, this may be a read error. The gene calls are TRBV4-3 and TRBJ2-7, with D hard to call. There are 13 residues in the CDR3. Germline V gives CDR1 LGHNA, CDR2 YSLEER. The CDR3 nucleotides read TGCGCCAGCAGCCAAGGGCTCTTCTACGTGCAGTACTTC. It is translated as CASSQGLFYVQYF.

This clonotype was counted only a few times. V is TRBV7-9 and J is TRBJ1-3; maybe TRBD1 (5 bases). The CDR3 covers 14 residues. With 5 bases removed from V and 0 bases from J, the gap between germline ends came to 8 bases. Germline CDR1 SEHNR, CDR2 FQNEAQ (reference sequence). CDR3 coding DNA: TGTGCCAGCAGCAGGGACGGCTCTGGAAACACCATATATTTT. Residues: CASSRDGSGNTIYF.

CDR3 region: CATIVKYQGDNSPLHF. The CDR3 coding sequence is TGCGCCACCATCGTTAAATATCAGGGGGATAATTCACCCCTCCACTTT. This chain links TRBV5-1 with TRBJ1-6, with TRBD1 identical over 7 bases. Germline assignment: CDR1 SGHRS and CDR2 YFSETQ. CDR3 size: 16 residues. J was trimmed by 5 bases and V by 9 bases; bases with no gene match: 14.

The chain uses TRBV7-9 and TRBJ1-1; D is uncertain. This CDR3 contains 14 residues. Between the trimmed V and J ends, which lost 5 bases and 4 bases, there was a span of 14 bases. Germline CDR1 and CDR2: SEHNR and FQNEAQ (reference sequence). As DNA, the CDR3 is TGTGCCAGCAGCGCACTTACAAGAACCACTGAAGCTTTCTTT. It encodes CASSALTRTTEAFF.

Remarks on this clonotype: A read error may be the cause here, since a much bigger clone is one base away. This chain uses TRBV6-5 with TRBJ1-6; D remains ambiguous. Germline V CDR1 and CDR2: MNHEY, SVGAGI. V gave up 0 bases and J gave up 11 bases, with 5 bases separating them. This CDR3 has 12 residues. The CDR3 protein is CASSYSSTPLHF. In nucleotides, the CDR3 is TGTGCCAGCAGTTACTCGAGTACACCCCTCCACTTT.

The chain is built from TRBV30 and TRBJ2-2; TRBD2 might be the D (7 bases). The germline CDR1 and CDR2 sequences are GTSNPN and SVGIG (reference sequence). This CDR3 has 14 amino acids. V lost 5 bases, J lost 0 bases, and 10 bases lay in between. The CDR3 protein is CAWRGAANTGELFF. In DNA form, the CDR3 reads TGTGCCTGGCGGGGGGCGGCGAACACCGGGGAGCTGTTTTTT.